This T cell receptor (beta chain) was profiled in a study of blood T cell repertoires in COVID-19. In the study overall: The United States, Italy and Spain provided the acute and convalescent COVID-19 samples.

Assay used: immunoSEQ multiplex PCR; TCRdb lists only in-frame clones, some missing. The table lists a few hundred thousand clones, just over 85% of them singletons. Germline-derived CDR1 and CDR2 are MNHEY and SMNVEV (reference sequence). This CDR3 has 13 amino acids. The V end lost 8 bases, the J end lost 12 bases, and 23 bases lay between the germline ends. The V and J genes are TRBV27 and TRBJ2-7; maybe TRBD1 (7 bases). The TCR sequence derives from a man in his thirties or forties who had recovered from COVID-19. Source material: PBMCs or T cells enriched from blood (not recorded which). DNA for the CDR3: TGTGCCAGCTTACCTACGAGGGCAGGGGGGTTGTACTTC. Amino acids: CASLPTRAGGLYF.